This TCR beta chain originates from a study of identical twins. Study-wide findings and caveats: The abundant beta clonotypes from cord blood had fewer insertions, and memory repertoires had none of this. Modelling underestimated the level of out-of-frame TCR alpha sharing observed in monozygotic twins. Rather than following the same donors, the conclusions depended on cross-sectional statistical analysis.

The CDR3 consists of 14 residues. Trimming removed 5 bases from V and 3 bases from J; junction bases left unmatched: 4. Template switching supplied a universal primer site; unique molecular identifiers were carried on the cDNA. Each CDR3 protein is one row after TCRdb ran MiXCR on the 5' RACE reads. The table records 640,000 or so distinct CDR3 sequences, 5.5% to 6.5% of them present only once. This clonotype was picked up many times. The antigen is unknown. The specimen was naive T cells sorted from blood. This sequence originates from a man aged 18 to 29 in good health. The chain links TRBV12-3 or TRBV12-4 to TRBJ2-1; 7 bases match TRBD2. The CDR3 DNA reads TGTGCCAGCAGTGAGCGGGACCACTACAATGAGCAGTTCTTC. It yields the protein CASSERDHYNEQFF.